This paragraph reports one TCR beta chain. This clone was seen repeatedly, ten times or more. The clone's antigen remains unknown. Per-base qualities were not stored, and no clone one base away is much larger. A single peripheral blood draw of approximately 110 mL on average was collected from each donor into heparinised tubes. Naive, central memory, regulatory and stem cell-like memory CD4+ T cells were sorted on a BD FACSAria II using a panel including CD45RO, CCR7, CD25, CD127, CD95 and CD27. A purity above 95% was achieved for all sorted populations. Right away, PBMCs were isolated by Lymphoprep density gradient centrifugation and were stained directly, with no culture step. To minimize batch effects, samples were stained and sorted in pairs, one healthy donor with one patient per experiment. The sample is drawn from a study of beta chain features in type 1 diabetes (dated by TCRdb to the late 2010s). General notes on the study: No differences in mean age, gender distribution, total cell number or subset yield were found between patients and healthy donors. Across all samples, about 110 million sorted cells were examined, and cell number per subset correlated strongly with RNA yield. Regulatory and stem cell-like memory subsets were isolated from only 8 patients and roughly eight healthy donors, whereas naive and central memory subsets came from all 30 or so donors. The study compared the TCRB repertoires of sorted circulating CD4+ T cell subsets in recently diagnosed type 1 diabetes patients with those in matched healthy donors.

General findings and caveats noted by the study authors: Patients with type 1 diabetes made fewer insertions and deleted more nucleotides at VDJ recombination sites, implying thymic rearrangement abnormalities. Shorter templates might have been favored by PCR, but patient and control samples were amplified and corrected together, so both groups would have been affected equally by any skew. Naive, central memory and regulatory TCRB repertoires appeared to be more alike among patients than among healthy donors. A moderate but significant shortening of TCRB CDR3 length was observed in type 1 diabetes patients in all four CD4+ subsets. Sequencing cDNA rather than genomic DNA could over-represent highly expressing activated cells, although activation and CD3 levels did not differ between groups. Because small numbers of individuals were included in the HLA sub-analyses, any influence of HLA type on TCRB rearrangement was left unresolved.

Relative to germline, V is 1 base shorter and J is 1 base shorter, with 8 bases between their ends. The germline V gene (reference sequence) gives CDR1 as PRHDT and CDR2 as FYEKMQ. Measured from the cysteine to the phenylalanine, the CDR3 is 14 residues long. The DNA shown is the 42-base CDR3, in frame from base 1. The entire isolated RNA was reverse transcribed using the High Capacity cDNA Reverse Transcription Kit, and thus expressed TCRB transcripts were sequenced. Deep immunoSEQ sequencing was performed on naive, central memory and regulatory T cell samples, with an average of around 3.4 million total reads per sample. Sorted cells were lysed in RLT buffer and RNA was extracted with DNase-treated RNeasy Micro or Mini kits, depending on cell number. Each cell subset was processed separately to prevent cross-contamination, with patient and healthy donor samples processed together. The immunoSEQ multiplex PCR was used to amplify TCRB sequences from cDNA, yielding 87-bp fragments that span the CDR3 region. The amplicons were sequenced using the Illumina HiSeq platform. As for how the authors treated the data: PCR bias was corrected computationally using synthetic template baselines, and reads within Hamming distance 2 were collapsed, with unmergeable singletons discarded. By aligning reads against IMGT, V, D and J genes, CDR3 length, and insertions or deletions at six rearrangement sites were assigned. Clonotype counts were normalized to sorted cell number within each subset before computing true diversity and Gini coefficients with the tcR R package. The overlap coefficient, calculated on TCRB nucleotide sequences, was used to quantify repertoire sharing. The table comes from immuneACCESS by way of TCRdb, which keeps in-frame sequences with V and J called. Part of the clones is missing from these tables; in studies checked, under half for an unresolved V gene and the rest for unknown reasons. Clone size and the V and J calls come from that table; the DNA yielded D and trimming. This sample lists more than 300,000 clones; 6.5% to 10% were detected once. The ten largest clones capture around 0.45% of the sample.

Sequencing was performed on central memory CD4+ T cells from blood. In this chain, TRBV13 is recombined with TRBJ2-7; no D gene can be assigned with confidence. The TCR was taken from a woman between 18 and 30 years old in good health. The CDR3 reads as follows: CASSLVPDSYEQYF. In nucleotides, the sequence is TGTGCCAGCAGCTTAGTACCTGATTCCTACGAGCAGTACTTC.